This T cell receptor (beta chain) comes out of a study of cytomegalovirus exposure and HLA in healthy donors. Study-wide findings and caveats: Most TCR sequences were uncommon, yet certain public TCRs appeared in many donors. Donor immune exposure was known only as CMV serostatus.

Per the germline V gene, CDR1 is PRHDT and CDR2 is FYEKMQ (reference sequence). The CDR3 covers 14 residues. Trimming took 0 bases from V and 6 from J, leaving 10 bases between them. Primers: 60 Vbeta forward and 13 Jbeta reverse. Authors' methods: Later, an analysis found some 80 million unique TCR beta chains, and 8.5 million to 14 million of these were shared. Clones were sequenced by immunoSEQ multiplex PCR, and TCRdb holds only the in-frame ones, with some missing. V and J calls and clone size are given by that table; D and trimming were obtained from the DNA. Here the sample spans about 180,000 clones, around three quarters being singletons. Comment on this clone: Its antigen is undetermined.

This receptor was obtained from a woman in her 40s in good health and CMV-seronegative. The rearrangement uses TRBV13 and TRBJ2-3; maybe TRBD1 (6 bases). The sequencing sample was made of PBMCs. CDR3 sequence (DNA): TGTGCCAGCAGCTTAGGGGGTAGGGGGGATACGCAGTATTTT. Protein: CASSLGGRGDTQYF.